This T cell receptor (beta chain) derives from a study of T cell clones after liver transplantation. On the study more broadly: HCV positivity affected three of eight recipients; the rest lacked autoimmune or viral indications.

Repertoires were generated with immunoSEQ multiplex PCR, while TCRdb's copy carries only in-frame clones and drops some. This sample yields approximately 51,000 clones, of which 65% to 80% are seen a single time; more than 9% belongs to the top ten. Unmatched junction bases numbered 9, after V lost 4 bases and J lost 5 bases. Germline CDR1 reads PRHDT; CDR2 reads FYEKMQ (reference sequence). The CDR3 length is 15 residues. Sequenced here: CD4+ T cells from blood, sampled 54 months after liver transplant. The receptor was isolated from a human patient who received a liver transplant. Some T cells may arise from the graft donor. This chain uses TRBV13 with TRBJ1-1, with 8 bases that match TRBD1. The CDR3: CASSSRGRLRTEAFF. The CDR3 bases are TGTGCCAGCAGCTCCAGGGGGCGCCTAAGAACTGAAGCTTTCTTT.